The 9 T cell receptor beta chains below were found in one sample sequenced in a study of blood T cells in healthy people across ages. Sample-barcoded 5' priming and a J-beta primer mix drove a second PCR of roughly 7 to 11 cycles. Using its own MiXCR run on the 5' RACE reads, TCRdb lists one record per CDR3 protein. The data hold 800,000 to 1,300,000 distinct CDR3 sequences, with 20% to 25% observed a single time. These same data were also listed under a study on T cells of mothers and their children.

Input material: blood. Receptors were obtained from a girl aged 2-9 years in good health.

A few counts support this clonotype. V gene TRBV28 combines with J gene TRBJ2-7; D gene ambiguous. This CDR3 spans 12 amino acids. Trimming removed 2 bases from V and 7 bases from J, with 9 bases in between. The germline gives CDR1 MDHEN, CDR2 SYDVKM. The CDR3 loop is CASSLTLGEQYF. CDR3 nucleotide sequence: TGTGCCAGCAGTTTAACGTTGGGGGAGCAGTACTTC.

The chain uses TRBV27 and TRBJ2-3, with D unresolved. V was clipped by 7 bases and J by 4 bases, with 15 bases between them. The germline gives CDR1 MNHEY, CDR2 SMNVEV (reference sequence). The CDR3 length is 14 residues. CDR3 nucleotide sequence: TGTGCCAGCACCCTGCTCGCTACCTCAGATACGCAGTATTTT. This encodes CASTLLATSDTQYF.

This clonotype was seen a few times. The chain joins TRBV20-1 to TRBJ2-1; D unresolved. Germline assignment: CDR1 DFQATT and CDR2 SNEGSKA (reference sequence). This CDR3 has 12 amino acids. The V end was cut by 1 base, the J end by 4 bases, with 5 bases between. The CDR3 loop reads CSARAKYNEQFF. The CDR3, as DNA: TGCAGTGCTAGAGCTAAGTACAATGAGCAGTTCTTC.

This chain uses TRBV9 with TRBJ1-5; D not certain. The CDR3 length is 14 residues. CDR1 and CDR2 from the germline V gene are SGDLS and YYNGEE. Trimming cost V 0 bases and J 1 base, with 5 bases left between them. The chain's CDR3 is CASSVGYSNQPQHF. In DNA form, the CDR3 reads TGTGCCAGCAGCGTAGGATACAGCAATCAGCCCCAGCATTTT.

This clonotype was detected a few times. V and J are TRBV7-9 and TRBJ2-5, with D possibly matching TRBD1 (5 bases). Germline CDR1 is SEHNR and CDR2 is FQNEAQ (reference sequence). V was trimmed by 3 bases and J by 11 bases, leaving 16 bases between them. This CDR3 spans 13 amino acids. The CDR3 region is CASSFGAAMGQYF. In DNA form, the CDR3 reads TGTGCCAGCAGCTTTGGGGCAGCTATGGGGCAGTACTTC.

V usage is TRBV7-8 and J usage is TRBJ2-2, with D tentatively TRBD1 (6 bases). V dropped 5 bases and J dropped 1 base, with 17 bases sitting between them. The length of the CDR3 is 17 residues. Germline V gene sequence: CDR1 SGHVS, CDR2 FQNEAQ. In DNA, the CDR3 is TGTGCCAGCAGCCCACACGTGACAGGACTGAACACCGGGGAGCTGTTTTTT. Protein sequence: CASSPHVTGLNTGELFF. Based on the CDR3 plus reference TRBV7-8 and TRBJ2-2, the full variable domain is GAGVSQSPRYKVAKRGQDVALRCDPISGHVSLFWYQQALGQGPEFLTYFQNEAQLDKSGLPSDRFFAERPEGSVSTLKIQRTQQEDSAVYLCASSPHVTGLNTGELFFGEGSRLTVL.

This clonotype was seen only a few times. The chain couples TRBV29-1 to TRBJ2-3; maybe TRBD1 (5 bases). The CDR3 is made up of 14 amino acids. Per germline, CDR1 SQVTM and CDR2 ANQGSEA. V was pared by 4 bases and J by 4 bases, with 15 bases between. This CDR3 is CSVGVQGVADTQYF. The CDR3 DNA reads as TGCAGCGTTGGTGTGCAGGGTGTGGCAGATACGCAGTATTTT.

The gene calls are TRBV5-4 and TRBJ1-2; D uncertain. V was clipped by 2 bases and J by 4 bases, with 12 bases between them. The CDR3 covers 14 residues. Germline CDR1 reads SGHNT; CDR2 reads YYREEE (reference sequence). The DNA of the CDR3 is TGTGCCAGCAGCTTATCGGCATCAACCTATGGCTACACCTTC. The encoded protein is CASSLSASTYGYTF.

The chain links TRBV9 to TRBJ1-2, with no clear D. Trimming left V 2 bases short and J 3 bases short, with 14 bases between. The CDR3 extends over 15 amino acids. Per germline, CDR1 SGDLS and CDR2 YYNGEE. CDR3 amino acids: CASSVQDAPHYGYTF. The DNA for the CDR3 is TGTGCCAGCAGCGTGCAGGACGCTCCTCACTATGGCTACACCTTC.